The rows below give T cell receptor beta chains drawn from one sample of a study of T cell responses to AZD1222 COVID-19 vaccine. Assay used: immunoSEQ multiplex PCR; TCRdb lists only in-frame clones, some missing. The table includes 90,000 to 120,000 clones, roughly 89% detected once. This specimen consisted of peripheral blood, obtained on day 0 of AZD1222 vaccination. These receptors were collected from an adult in good health. CDR3s include the opening cysteine and the closing phenylalanine or tryptophan. The D gene is left open where the match is weak. Rows may omit the clone size; those that give it use once, few, many or a size class.

clone_size: NA; d_call: NA; v_call: TRBV7-3; j_call: TRBJ2-1; cdr3_aa: CASSLTRYNEQFF; cdr3_nt: TGTGCCAGCAGCTTAACCAGATACAATGAGCAGTTCTTC
clone_size: NA; d_call: TRBD1; v_call: TRBV10-3; j_call: TRBJ1-2; cdr3_aa: CAIRIRDSLPYTF; cdr3_nt: TGTGCCATCAGAATAAGGGACAGTTTGCCCTACACCTTC
clone_size: NA; d_call: NA; v_call: TRBV6-5; j_call: TRBJ1-1; cdr3_aa: CASQPSTGMNTEAFF; cdr3_nt: TGTGCCAGCCAGCCCTCGACAGGAATGAACACTGAAGCTTTCTTT
clone_size: NA; d_call: NA; v_call: TRBV7-2; j_call: TRBJ2-3; cdr3_aa: CASSLVRRGQGTDTQYF; cdr3_nt: TGTGCCAGCAGCTTAGTTCGCAGGGGCCAGGGCACAGATACGCAGTATTTT
clone_size: NA; d_call: NA; v_call: TRBV9; j_call: TRBJ1-1; cdr3_aa: CASNPVLSNTEAFF; cdr3_nt: TGTGCCAGCAACCCCGTTTTGTCAAACACTGAAGCTTTCTTT
clone_size: NA; d_call: NA; v_call: TRBV6-2/TRBV6-3; j_call: TRBJ1-5; cdr3_aa: CASSYPPSQGPQHF; cdr3_nt: TGTGCCAGCAGTTACCCCCCCAGTCAAGGGCCCCAGCATTTT
clone_size: once; d_call: TRBD1; v_call: TRBV14; j_call: TRBJ2-2; cdr3_aa: CASSVIRGQGAKFANTGELFF; cdr3_nt: TGTGCCAGCAGCGTTATACGGGGACAGGGGGCTAAGTTCGCGAACACCGGGGAGCTGTTTTTT
clone_size: once; d_call: NA; v_call: TRBV6-5; j_call: TRBJ1-2; cdr3_aa: CASSKRGNYGYTF; cdr3_nt: TGTGCCAGCAGTAAAAGGGGAAACTATGGCTACACCTTC
clone_size: NA; d_call: NA; v_call: TRBV7-2; j_call: TRBJ2-3; cdr3_aa: CASSSSADTQYF; cdr3_nt: TGTGCCAGCAGCTCGAGCGCAGATACGCAGTATTTT
clone_size: NA; d_call: NA; v_call: TRBV19; j_call: TRBJ1-3; cdr3_aa: CASSQQVSGNTIYF; cdr3_nt: TGTGCCAGTAGCCAACAGGTCTCTGGAAACACCATATATTTT
clone_size: NA; d_call: NA; v_call: TRBV7-9; j_call: TRBJ1-1; cdr3_aa: CASSMGWNTEAFF; cdr3_nt: TGTGCCAGCAGCATGGGGTGGAACACTGAAGCTTTCTTT
clone_size: NA; d_call: TRBD1; v_call: TRBV7-9; j_call: TRBJ2-3; cdr3_aa: CASSISGTGSKDTQYF; cdr3_nt: TGTGCCAGCAGCATCAGCGGGACAGGGTCTAAAGATACGCAGTATTTT
clone_size: few; d_call: NA; v_call: TRBV4-3; j_call: TRBJ2-2; cdr3_aa: CASSPERVYGELFF; cdr3_nt: TGCGCCAGCAGCCCCGAAAGGGTATACGGGGAGCTGTTTTTT
clone_size: NA; d_call: TRBD1; v_call: TRBV7-3; j_call: TRBJ2-7; cdr3_aa: CASSLNGGIGTGVHEQYF; cdr3_nt: TGTGCCAGCAGCTTAAATGGTGGGATCGGGACAGGGGTCCACGAGCAGTACTTC
clone_size: once; d_call: NA; v_call: TRBV18; j_call: TRBJ1-5; cdr3_aa: CASSSGGGNQPQHF; cdr3_nt: TGTGCCAGCTCATCGGGGGGCGGCAATCAGCCCCAGCATTTT